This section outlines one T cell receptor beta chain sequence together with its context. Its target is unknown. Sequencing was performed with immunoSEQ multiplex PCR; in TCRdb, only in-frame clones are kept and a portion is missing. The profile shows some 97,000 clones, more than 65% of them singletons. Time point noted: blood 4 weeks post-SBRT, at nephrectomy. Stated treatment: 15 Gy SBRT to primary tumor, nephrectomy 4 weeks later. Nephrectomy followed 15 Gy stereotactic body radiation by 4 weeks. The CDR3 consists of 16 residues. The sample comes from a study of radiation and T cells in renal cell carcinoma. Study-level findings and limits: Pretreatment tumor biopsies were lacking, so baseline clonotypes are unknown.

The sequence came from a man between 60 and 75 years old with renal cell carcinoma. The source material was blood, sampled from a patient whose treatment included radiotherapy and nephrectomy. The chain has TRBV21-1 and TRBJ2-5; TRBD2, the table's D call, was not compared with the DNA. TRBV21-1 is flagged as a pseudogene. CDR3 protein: CASSKVTPKGRETQYF. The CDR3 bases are TGTGCCAGCAGCAAAGTAACCCCCAAAGGGAGGGAGACCCAGTACTTC.